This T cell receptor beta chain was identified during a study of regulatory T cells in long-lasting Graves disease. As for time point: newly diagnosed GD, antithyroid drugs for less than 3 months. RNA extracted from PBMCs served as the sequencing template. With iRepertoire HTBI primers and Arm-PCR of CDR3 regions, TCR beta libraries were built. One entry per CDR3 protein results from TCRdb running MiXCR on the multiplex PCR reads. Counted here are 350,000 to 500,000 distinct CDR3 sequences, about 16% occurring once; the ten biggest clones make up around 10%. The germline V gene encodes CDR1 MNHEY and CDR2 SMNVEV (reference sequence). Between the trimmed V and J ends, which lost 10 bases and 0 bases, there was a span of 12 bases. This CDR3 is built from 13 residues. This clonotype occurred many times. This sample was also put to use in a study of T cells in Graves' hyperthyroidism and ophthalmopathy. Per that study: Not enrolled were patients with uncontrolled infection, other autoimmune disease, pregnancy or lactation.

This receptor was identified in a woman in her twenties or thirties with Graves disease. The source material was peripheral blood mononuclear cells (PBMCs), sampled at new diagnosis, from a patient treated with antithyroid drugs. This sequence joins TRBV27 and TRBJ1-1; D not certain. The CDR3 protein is CATQTNMNTEAFF. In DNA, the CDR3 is TGTGCCACCCAGACAAACATGAACACTGAAGCTTTCTTT.